This TCR beta chain was observed in a study of cytomegalovirus exposure and HLA in healthy donors. The ends lost 0 bases at V and 5 bases at J; junction bases unmatched: 9. Looked up from germline, CDR1 is SGHRS and CDR2 is YFSETQ. This CDR3 is 16 amino acids long. Method: immunoSEQ multiplex PCR; TCRdb's copy keeps in-frame clones and lacks some. The sample carries over 110,000 clones, 70% to 90% recorded once. Sequences were obtained from PBMCs. The chain has TRBV5-1 and TRBJ2-5; 8 positions agree with TRBD1. This receptor was identified in a man aged 18 to 30 in good health and CMV-seropositive. The CDR3 region has the DNA TGCGCCAGCAGCTTGGAGGACAGGGCTTGGGGGGAGACCCAGTACTTC. Its translation is CASSLEDRAWGETQYF. The full variable domain, completed using reference TRBV5-1 and TRBJ2-5, is KAGVTQTPRYLIKTRGQQVTLSCSPISGHRSVSWYQQTPGQGLQFLFEYFSETQRNKGNFPGRFSGRQFSNSRSEMNVSTLELGDSALYLCASSLEDRAWGETQYFGPGTRLLVL.